The rows below give T cell receptor beta chains drawn from one sample of a study of blood T cell repertoires in COVID-19. Data came from immunoSEQ multiplex PCR; TCRdb stores just in-frame clones and leaves some out. Of about 61,000 clones listed, around nine tenths were seen once; the top ten hold about 21%. The specimen sequenced was peripheral blood. The receptors originated from a woman between 50 and 59 years old with active or convalescent COVID-19. Each CDR3 is given with its conserved first and last residue. A D gene is named only where the DNA matches it firmly. Clone size, where shown, is once, few, many, or a class for clones that have expanded.

d_gene	abundance	v_gene	j_gene	CDR3nt	CDR3aa
-	-	TRBV30	TRBJ1-1	TGTGCCTGGAGTGCCAGGGTAGGTAACACTGAAGCTTTCTTT	CAWSARVGNTEAFF
TRBD2	few	TRBV10-1	TRBJ2-2	TGCGCCAGCAGTAACCGGGGGGTGAGGAGCACCGGGGAGCTGTTTTTT	CASSNRGVRSTGELFF
TRBD1	-	TRBV9	TRBJ1-5	TGTGCCAGCAGCCGATCGACAGGGGTTAATCAGCCCCAGCATTTT	CASSRSTGVNQPQHF
-	-	TRBV4-1	TRBJ1-1	TGCGCCAGCAGCCAGCAGGGTTTAAGTGACATGAACACTGAAGCTTTCTTT	CASSQQGLSDMNTEAFF
-	-	TRBV20-1	TRBJ1-1	TGCAGTGCCCCCCGGGACTATAAAGCTTTCTTT	CSAPRDYKAFF
-	-	TRBV11-2	TRBJ2-7	TGTGCCAGCAGCTTAGGGCTTTACGAGCAGTACTTC	CASSLGLYEQYF
-	-	TRBV4-2	TRBJ1-3	TGTGCCAGCAGCCAAGACGACAGCTCTGGAAACACCATATATTTT	CASSQDDSSGNTIYF
TRBD1	-	TRBV18	TRBJ1-2	TGTGCCAGCTCACCCCAGGACAGGGGCGGGGAGTATGGCTACACCTTC	CASSPQDRGGEYGYTF
-	-	TRBV5-4	TRBJ2-1	TGTGCCAGCAGCTTGGACAGTTATGCCTCCTACAATGAGCAGTTCTTC	CASSLDSYASYNEQFF
-	-	TRBV15	TRBJ1-2	TGTGCCACCAGCAGAGACAGGGTAGACTATGGCTACACCTTC	CATSRDRVDYGYTF
TRBD2	once	TRBV11-2	TRBJ2-3	TGTGCCAGCAGCTTAGGGGCGGGACTAGCGGGAAGCACAGATACGCAGTATTTT	CASSLGAGLAGSTDTQYF
-	-	TRBV2	TRBJ1-4	TGTGCCAGCAGTGGCTCCGGGTTTTCTAATGAAAAACTGTTTTTT	CASSGSGFSNEKLFF
-	-	TRBV29-1	TRBJ2-7	TGCAGCGCGGAGGGGCCTGGATGGAGCGAGCAGTACTTC	CSAEGPGWSEQYF
-	-	TRBV19	TRBJ1-5	TGTGCCAGTAAACTTTCAGGGTTTAATCAGCCCCAGCATTTT	CASKLSGFNQPQHF
TRBD1	-	TRBV2	TRBJ1-1	TGTGCCAGCAGTTACAGGGGAAGGACTGAAGCTTTCTTT	CASSYRGRTEAFF
TRBD2	-	TRBV18	TRBJ2-7	TGTGCCAGCTCCTCAAGCGGGAGGAACTACGAGCAGTACTTC	CASSSSGRNYEQYF
TRBD2	once	TRBV5-1	TRBJ2-1	TGCGCCAGCAGCTTGGCCACGGGACTAGCGACCGATGAGCAGTTCTTC	CASSLATGLATDEQFF
-	-	TRBV30	TRBJ1-2	TGTGCCTGGACAGGACTCTATGGCTACACCTTC	CAWTGLYGYTF
-	once	TRBV29-1	TRBJ2-4	TGCAGCGTTGGGGACATAAACATTCAGTACTTC	CSVGDINIQYF
-	-	TRBV20-1	TRBJ2-2	TGCAGTGCTAGTTACACTACGAACACCGGGGAGCTGTTTTTT	CSASYTTNTGELFF
TRBD2	once	TRBV7-8	TRBJ2-1	TGTGCCAGCAGCTTATTCCCCATGGTGAGCGGGAGGGCTGGAGGGGACAATGAGCAGTTCTTC	CASSLFPMVSGRAGGDNEQFF
TRBD1	-	TRBV2	TRBJ1-6	TGTGCCAGCACCCAGGGGAGACAGGGAGATTCACCCCTCCACTTT	CASTQGRQGDSPLHF
-	-	TRBV3-1/TRBV3-2	TRBJ2-7	TGTGCCAGCAGCCCTCCGCAAGCGTACGAGCAGTACTTC	CASSPPQAYEQYF
TRBD1	-	TRBV6-5	TRBJ2-5	TGTGCCAGACTAACAGGGGGTGGGGAGACCCAGTACTTC	CARLTGGGETQYF
-	-	TRBV7-3	TRBJ1-1	TGTGCCAGCAGCTTATTCCCGGGAATGGACACTGAAGCTTTCTTT	CASSLFPGMDTEAFF